What follows are 24 T cell receptor beta chains derived from one specimen sequenced in a study of shared clonotypes between healthy human individuals (dated by TCRdb to the early 2020s). CD8 naive samples consisted of CD45RO-negative cells that were positively selected for CCR7, yielding a CD45RA+CCR7+ population without TemRA cells. The library was produced with the immunoSEQ multiplex PCR assay. Entries here come from immuneACCESS through TCRdb and include only in-frame sequences with V and J called. Some clones fail to appear in such tables; in the studies checked, an unresolved V gene covers under half of the shortfall, and the cause of the remainder is unknown. For this sample there are around 2.1 million clones; around 93% appear just once. Under 2% of the sample is taken by the ten largest. The sequenced sample was naive CD8+ T cells from PBMCs. Reading the label with the study, this specimen's cell subset or site is: CD45RA+CCR7+. The source is a man aged 18 to 30 in good health. Some clones in this sample may be carry-over from other donors' samples.

The chain combines TRBV28 with TRBJ1-5; TRBD1 matches 7 bases. CDR3 length: 14 amino acids. With 1 base clipped from V and 4 bases from J, the junction kept 1 base outside the gene matches. Germline V gene lookup returns CDR1 MDHEN and CDR2 SYDVKM. CDR3 nucleotides: TGTGCCAGCAGTTTATCGACAGGGAATCAGCCCCAGCATTTT. It codes for CASSLSTGNQPQHF. Based on the CDR3 plus reference TRBV28 and TRBJ1-5, the full variable domain is DVKVTQSSRYLVKRTGEKVFLECVQDMDHENMFWYRQDPGLGLRLIYFSYDVKMKEKGDIPEGYSVSREKKERFSLILESASTNQTSMYLCASSLSTGNQPQHFGDGTRLSIL.

J is TRBJ2-7 and V is TRBV7-9, with D perhaps assigned TRBD1 or TRBD2 (6 bases each). Deletions cut 1 base from V and 0 bases from J, with 16 bases between. The V gene's germline CDR1 is SEHNR and CDR2 FQNEAQ (reference sequence). The CDR3 is 17 amino acids. CDR3 DNA sequence: TGTGCCAGCAGCTTAGATCGGGAGAGGGGGGACTCCTACGAGCAGTACTTC. This gives the protein CASSLDRERGDSYEQYF.

The chain joins TRBV7-9 to TRBJ2-3; D remains unclear. The V end was cut by 0 bases, the J end by 6 bases, with 10 bases between. The CDR3 runs to 14 residues. CDR1 is SEHNR, CDR2 FQNEAQ, per germline (reference sequence). The CDR3 sequence: CASSLAPASDTQYF. CDR3 coding DNA: TGTGCCAGCAGCTTAGCCCCGGCCAGCGATACGCAGTATTTT.

The chain joins TRBV5-1 to TRBJ1-4; D possibly corresponds to TRBD1 (5 bases). The germline gives CDR1 SGHRS, CDR2 YFSETQ. Trimming pared 1 base from V and 8 bases from J, leaving 15 bases between. This CDR3 is 15 amino acids long. The CDR3 is CASSLWPGTEEKLFF. The CDR3 DNA follows: TGCGCCAGCAGCTTGTGGCCCGGGACCGAGGAAAAACTGTTTTTT.

The rearrangement joins TRBV29-1 to TRBJ2-7, with TRBD2 as a possible D gene (5 bases). V lost 7 bases, J lost 0 bases, and 16 bases lay in between. This CDR3 is built from 14 residues. The germline V gene encodes CDR1 SQVTM and CDR2 ANQGSEA. CDR3 DNA: TGCAGCGGGTTAATGGCGGGCAGCTCCTACGAGCAGTACTTC. Translation: CSGLMAGSSYEQYF.

The chain recombines TRBV29-1 with TRBJ1-4; possible D gene TRBD1, 6 bases. Trimming took 5 bases from V and 10 from J, leaving 14 bases between them. The germline V gene encodes CDR1 SQVTM and CDR2 ANQGSEA. This CDR3 has 12 residues. CDR3 bases: TGCAGCGTTTGTCCAGGGGCGGGAAAACTGTTTTTT. Protein sequence: CSVCPGAGKLFF. Together with reference TRBV29-1 and TRBJ1-4, the CDR3 gives the full variable domain: SAVISQKPSRDICQRGTSLTIQCQVDSQVTMMFWYRQQPGQSLTLIATANQGSEATYESGFVIDKFPISRPNLTFSTLTVSNMSPEDSSIYLCSVCPGAGKLFFGSGTQLSVL.

The chain couples TRBV7-9 to TRBJ2-7; 7 bases are shared with TRBD1. The V gene end was trimmed by 11 bases and the J gene end by 5 bases; junction bases not matched to a gene: 15. Germline CDR1 is SEHNR and CDR2 is FQNEAQ (reference sequence). The CDR3 is made up of 14 amino acids. CDR3 sequence reads: CAETAGDSTNEQYF. CDR3 nucleotides: TGTGCCGAAACCGCCGGGGACAGTACGAACGAGCAGTACTTC.

This clone was observed once. The chain has TRBV28 and TRBJ2-1; 14 bases match TRBD2. Germline assignment: CDR1 MDHEN and CDR2 SYDVKM. J lost 9 bases, V lost 2 bases, and 6 bases had no gene match. The CDR3 is 16 amino acids. For the CDR3, the DNA is TGTGCCAGCAGTTTAATGACTAGCGGGAGGGCCAGTGAGCAGTTCTTC. It yields the protein CASSLMTSGRASEQFF.

The chain has TRBV4-1 and TRBJ2-2; D uncertain. The length of the CDR3 is 16 residues. Per the germline V gene, CDR1 is MGHRA and CDR2 is YSYEKL. V lost 5 bases and J lost 0, with 13 bases in between. The CDR3: CASSFRWRANTGELFF. The CDR3 region has the DNA TGCGCCAGCAGCTTTCGATGGAGAGCGAACACCGGGGAGCTGTTTTTT.

The genes are TRBV9 and TRBJ1-3, with TRBD1 identical over 10 bases. This CDR3 comprises 16 residues. J lost 6 bases, V lost 3 bases, and 9 bases had no gene match. Germline assignment: CDR1 SGDLS and CDR2 YYNGEE. The CDR3 nucleotides are TGTGCCAGCAGCGAAAGCCGGGACAGGGGTTTAAACACCATATATTTT. Amino acids: CASSESRDRGLNTIYF. The whole variable domain, filled in from reference TRBV9 and TRBJ1-3, reads DSGVTQTPKHLITATGQRVTLRCSPRSGDLSVYWYQQSLDQGLQFLIQYYNGEERAKGNILERFSAQQFPDLHSELNLSSLELGDSALYFCASSESRDRGLNTIYFGEGSWLTVV.

The chain uses TRBV7-6 and TRBJ2-5; D is tentatively TRBD1 or TRBD2 (6 bases each). Trimming removed 4 bases at V and 2 bases at J, with 23 bases between. The CDR3 sequence is 18 residues long. The germline V gene has CDR1 SGHVS and CDR2 FNYEAQ. CDR3 nucleotides: TGTGCCAGCAGCTCGACCTGGACAGTGAGGGCGGGACAAGAGACCCAGTACTTC. Protein product: CASSSTWTVRAGQETQYF.

The J gene is TRBJ1-5, the V gene TRBV27, with D unresolved. Per the germline V gene, CDR1 is MNHEY and CDR2 is SMNVEV (reference sequence). Trimming removed 3 bases at V and 5 bases at J, with 8 bases between. The CDR3 runs to 13 residues. The CDR3 DNA reads as TGTGCCAGCAGTTTTGCTATCTATCAGCCCCAGCATTTT. Protein: CASSFAIYQPQHF.

This chain connects TRBV7-8 to TRBJ1-2; perhaps TRBD1 as D (6 bases). CDR3 size: 15 residues. V lost 0 bases to trimming and J lost 4 bases, with 12 bases between them. CDR1 and CDR2 from the germline V gene are SGHVS and FQNEAQ. CDR3 nucleotide sequence: TGTGCCAGCAGCTTAGCGGGGGCACATGCCTATGGCTACACCTTC. Encoded protein: CASSLAGAHAYGYTF.

In this sample, this clone turned up once. V and J are TRBV4-1 and TRBJ1-2, with D tentatively TRBD1 (6 bases). The CDR3 is 14 amino acids. The germline V gene encodes CDR1 MGHRA and CDR2 YSYEKL. Trimming shortened V by 2 bases and J by 5 bases, and 12 bases separated the two germline ends. CDR3 sequence: CASSQIGGQYGYTF. Here the CDR3 DNA reads TGCGCCAGCAGCCAAATTGGGGGCCAGTATGGCTACACCTTC.

The chain employs TRBV4-3 and TRBJ1-2, with TRBD1 matching 7 bases. This CDR3 is 14 amino acids long. Per the germline V gene, CDR1 is LGHNA and CDR2 is YSLEER. J lost 8 bases, V lost 1 base, and 7 bases had no gene match. The CDR3 spells CASSQGSRQGGYTF. As DNA, the CDR3 is TGCGCCAGCAGCCAAGGATCCCGACAGGGAGGCTACACCTTC.

The chain recombines TRBV6-1 with TRBJ1-1; no clear D gene. The germline V gene has CDR1 MNHNS and CDR2 SASEGT. Trimming cost V 2 bases and J 2 bases, with 15 bases left between them. This CDR3 comprises 16 residues. In DNA, the CDR3 is TGTGCCAGCAGTGAATCGATTTGGGCGCATAACACTGAAGCTTTCTTT. Translated: CASSESIWAHNTEAFF.

This clone was seen only once. The chain joins TRBV4-1 to TRBJ2-2; 7 positions match TRBD2. V was clipped by 4 bases and J by 6 bases; unmatched bases: 5. Germline V gene data show CDR1 as MGHRA and CDR2 as YSYEKL. CDR3 length equals 14 residues. CDR3: CASSRGEGPGELFF. The CDR3 DNA is TGCGCCAGCAGCCGGGGGGAGGGGCCCGGGGAGCTGTTTTTT.

Details on this clone: This CDR3 is also generated by other DNA sequences in the sample. The chain joins TRBV5-6 to TRBJ2-7; D unresolved. This CDR3 region has 11 residues. Deletions cut 4 bases from V and 6 bases from J, with 8 bases between. Germline values: CDR1 SGHDT, CDR2 YYEEEE. CDR3 nucleotide sequence: TGTGCCAGCAGCCTGTCGACCGAGCAGTACTTC. Its protein is CASSLSTEQYF.

The chain is built from TRBV7-6 and TRBJ2-1; TRBD1 matches 12 bases. This CDR3 comprises 22 residues. Per the germline V gene, CDR1 is SGHVS and CDR2 is FNYEAQ. The V and J ends lost 3 bases and 9 bases, in that order; junction bases with no gene match: 27. This chain's CDR3 is CASSFPSGAGTGGSSTHGEQFF. CDR3 DNA sequence: TGTGCCAGCAGCTTCCCAAGTGGTGCCGGGACAGGGGGCTCTAGCACCCACGGTGAGCAGTTCTTC.

The chain recombines TRBV21-1 with TRBJ2-7; the table's D call, TRBD1, has no DNA check behind it. TRBV21-1 is described as a pseudogene. CDR3 size: 16 residues. The chain's CDR3 is CASSRTPRDRGYEQYF. The CDR3 DNA is TGTGCCAGCAGCCGAACACCAAGGGACAGAGGATACGAGCAGTACTTC.

The J gene is TRBJ2-7, the V gene TRBV6-1, with D possibly TRBD1 on 5 matching bases. Trimming left V 3 bases short and J 3 bases short, with 15 bases between. Germline V lookup: CDR1 MNHNS, CDR2 SASEGT. The CDR3 runs to 15 residues. The CDR3 DNA sequence: TGTGCCAGCAGTGACCGGGCAGGGATACTCTACGAGCAGTACTTC. Translated: CASSDRAGILYEQYF.

The V call is TRBV7-9, the J call TRBJ2-7; D is ambiguous. The CDR3 is 16 amino acids. Germline V lookup: CDR1 SEHNR, CDR2 FQNEAQ (reference sequence). Between the trimmed V and J ends, which lost 2 bases and 5 bases, there was a span of 19 bases. The CDR3 region is CASSLQSSQLGHEQYF. The CDR3 nucleotides read TGTGCCAGCAGCTTACAGTCCTCCCAGTTGGGCCACGAGCAGTACTTC.

Only a few counts were recorded for this clone. The rearrangement joins TRBV30 to TRBJ1-2; TRBD1 might be the D (6 bases). Trimming stripped 0 bases from V and 3 bases from J, with 11 bases between. CDR3 length: 14 residues. In germline, CDR1 is GTSNPN, CDR2 SVGIG (reference sequence). CDR3: CAWSVREGDYGYTF. In DNA, the CDR3 is TGTGCCTGGAGTGTACGGGAGGGGGACTATGGCTACACCTTC. Drawing the rest from reference TRBV30 and TRBJ1-2, the complete variable domain is SQTIHQWPATLVQPVGSPLSLECTVEGTSNPNLYWYRQAAGRGLQLLFYSVGIGQISSEVPQNLSASRPQDRQFILSSKKLLLSDSGFYLCAWSVREGDYGYTFGSGTRLTVV.

The CDR3: CASRPRGRKDYGYTF. DNA for the CDR3: TGTGCCAGCAGGCCCCGGGGGCGCAAGGACTATGGCTACACCTTC. The V gene is TRBV28, the J gene TRBJ1-2; D is perhaps TRBD1 (6 bases). The germline V gene has CDR1 MDHEN and CDR2 SYDVKM. This CDR3 is built from 15 residues. Trimming removed 6 bases from V and 3 bases from J, with 17 bases in between.